This T cell receptor (beta chain) was obtained from a study of shared clonotypes between healthy human individuals. Whole-study results and caveats: The study drew on few donors, limiting represented genetic and exposure-history diversity.

Trimming removed 3 bases at V and 3 bases at J, with 8 bases between. The CDR3 has 13 residues. Per germline, CDR1 SGHTA and CDR2 FQGNSA. Deep was the level at which the assay was run. It was on ten immunoSEQ deep assay plates that unsorted PBMC DNA was sequenced. Repertoires were generated with immunoSEQ multiplex PCR, while TCRdb's copy carries only in-frame clones and drops some. Of around 500,000 clones in the sample, about 82% were seen once. Concerning this clone itself: As yet, its antigen is unknown.

This sequence was found in a woman aged 40 to 49 in good health. Some clones in this sample may be carry-over from other donors' samples. The specimen was PBMCs. The J gene is TRBJ1-2, the V gene TRBV7-2, with D hard to call. The CDR3 region has the DNA TGTGCCAGCAGCTTTACAGAAGACTATGGCTACACCTTC. Translating gives CASSFTEDYGYTF.